This TCR beta chain is drawn from a study of somatic mutations in cytotoxic T cells in rheumatoid arthritis. In the study overall: Patient blood was drawn as 30 ml EDTA; the draw came right after diagnosis and before any treatment.

Study-wide results and caveats: There were about an eighth of the 65 patients in whom the largest CD8+ clone exceeded 20% of CD8+ cells.

The CD4+ and CD8+ fractions came from positive magnetic bead selection and were purity-checked by flow cytometry. This CDR3 contains 15 residues. Germline V gene data show CDR1 as SGDLS and CDR2 as YYNGEE. V shed 0 bases and J 5 bases; nucleotides not matched to a gene: 6. For this clone: The antigen is not known.

TCRdb's copy holds only in-frame clones and misses some; the assay was immunoSEQ multiplex PCR. The data show 15,000 to 20,000 clones, 82% seen once. The origin of this receptor is an adult with rheumatoid arthritis. The sequencing input was CD8+ T cells sorted from blood. The gene calls are TRBV9 and TRBJ2-3; TRBD2 aligns across 7 bases. The chain's CDR3 is CASSVEGRGGDTQYF. For the CDR3, the DNA is TGTGCCAGCAGCGTAGAAGGGAGGGGTGGAGATACGCAGTATTTT.